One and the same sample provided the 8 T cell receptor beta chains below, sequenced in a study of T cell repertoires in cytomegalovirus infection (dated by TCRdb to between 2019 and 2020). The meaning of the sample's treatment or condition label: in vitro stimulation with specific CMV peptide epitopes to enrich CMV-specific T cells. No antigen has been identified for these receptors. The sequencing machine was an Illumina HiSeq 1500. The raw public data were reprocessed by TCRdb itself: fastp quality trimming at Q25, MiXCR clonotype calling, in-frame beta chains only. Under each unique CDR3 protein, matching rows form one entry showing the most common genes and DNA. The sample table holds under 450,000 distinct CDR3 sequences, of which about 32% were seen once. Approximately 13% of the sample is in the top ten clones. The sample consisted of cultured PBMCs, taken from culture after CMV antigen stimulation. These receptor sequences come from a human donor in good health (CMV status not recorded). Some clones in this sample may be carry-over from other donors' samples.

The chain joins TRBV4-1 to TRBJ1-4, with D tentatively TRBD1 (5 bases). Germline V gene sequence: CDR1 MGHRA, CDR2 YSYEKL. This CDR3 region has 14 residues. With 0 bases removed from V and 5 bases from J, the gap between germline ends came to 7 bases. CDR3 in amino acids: CASSQEGDNEKLFF. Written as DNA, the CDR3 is TGCGCCAGCAGCCAAGAGGGGGACAATGAAAAACTGTTTTTT.

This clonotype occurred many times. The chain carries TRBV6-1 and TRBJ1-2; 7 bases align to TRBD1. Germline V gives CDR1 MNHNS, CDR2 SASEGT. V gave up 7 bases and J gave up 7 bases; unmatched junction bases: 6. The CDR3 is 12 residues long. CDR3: CASMEGAGGYTF. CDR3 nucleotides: TGTGCCAGCATGGAGGGGGCGGGTGGCTACACCTTC.

Here the CDR3 reads CASSSSGDPYNEQFF. In DNA form, the CDR3 reads TGCGCCAGCAGCTCCTCGGGAGACCCCTACAATGAGCAGTTCTTC. The chain couples TRBV5-1 to TRBJ2-1; weak D call: TRBD2 (6 bases). The length of the CDR3 is 15 residues. Germline assignment: CDR1 SGHRS and CDR2 YFSETQ. Deletions cut 3 bases from V and 2 bases from J, with 12 bases between.

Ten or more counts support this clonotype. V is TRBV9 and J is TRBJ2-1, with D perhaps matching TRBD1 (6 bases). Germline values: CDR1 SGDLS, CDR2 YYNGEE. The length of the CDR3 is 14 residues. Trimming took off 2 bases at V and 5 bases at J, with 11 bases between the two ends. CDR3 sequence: CASSVRQANNEQFF. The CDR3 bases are TGTGCCAGCAGCGTCCGACAGGCCAACAATGAGCAGTTCTTC. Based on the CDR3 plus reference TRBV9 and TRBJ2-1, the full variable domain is DSGVTQTPKHLITATGQRVTLRCSPRSGDLSVYWYQQSLDQGLQFLIQYYNGEERAKGNILERFSAQQFPDLHSELNLSSLELGDSALYFCASSVRQANNEQFFGPGTRLTVL.

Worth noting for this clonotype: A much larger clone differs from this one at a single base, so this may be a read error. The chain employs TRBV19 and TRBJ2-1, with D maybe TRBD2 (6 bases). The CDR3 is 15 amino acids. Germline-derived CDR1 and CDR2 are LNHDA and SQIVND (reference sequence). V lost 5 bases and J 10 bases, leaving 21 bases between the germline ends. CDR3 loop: CASSPSGTGVGEQFF. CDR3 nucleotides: TGTGCCAGTAGTCCCTCAGGAACGGGAGTTGGGGAGCAGTTCTTC.

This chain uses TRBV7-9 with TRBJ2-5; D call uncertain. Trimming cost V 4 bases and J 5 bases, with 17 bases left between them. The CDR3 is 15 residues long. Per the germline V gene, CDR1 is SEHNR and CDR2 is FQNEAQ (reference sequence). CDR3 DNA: TGTGCCAGCAGCTCCCCTAACACAGAATTGGAGACCCAGTACTTC. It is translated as CASSSPNTELETQYF.

In DNA form, the CDR3 reads TGTGCCAGCAGCCTCCAGGGTATACGTGAAAAACTGTTTTTT. Its protein product is CASSLQGIREKLFF. The genes are TRBV12-3 or TRBV12-4 and TRBJ1-4, with D possibly matching TRBD1 (5 bases). The CDR3 is 14 residues long. V was shortened by 6 bases and J by 7 bases, with 15 bases between the two germline ends.

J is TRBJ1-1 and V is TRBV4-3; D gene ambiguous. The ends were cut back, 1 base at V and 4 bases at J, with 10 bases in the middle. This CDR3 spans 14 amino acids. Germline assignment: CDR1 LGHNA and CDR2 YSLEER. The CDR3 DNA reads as TGCGCCAGCAGCCAAGTTCCGGGGTCCACTGAAGCTTTCTTT. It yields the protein CASSQVPGSTEAFF.